The sequence of this TCR beta chain was determined in a study of metastatic and nonmetastatic thyroid tumors. Study background: Comparison of repertoires was carried out across blood and tumor or nodule tissue from malignant and benign thyroid patients.

Ten or more counts support this clone. No treatment had been given to any patient before thyroid surgery. TCRdb recomputed clones from the PCR reads via MiXCR. The sample yields approximately 2,000 clones, approximately 11% seen once. The germline V gene encodes CDR1 SGDLS and CDR2 YYNGEE. This CDR3 is 15 amino acids long. V dropped 0 bases and J dropped 2 bases, with 8 bases sitting between them. The rearrangement uses TRBV9 and TRBJ1-4, with D tentatively TRBD1 (6 bases). This receptor was identified in a female donor with papillary thyroid cancer or a benign thyroid nodule (not recorded which). Some clones in this sample may be carry-over from other donors' samples. The specimen sequenced was tumor tissue. CDR3 loop: CASSVAQGTNEKLFF. Written as DNA, the CDR3 is TGTGCCAGCAGCGTAGCCCAGGGGACTAATGAAAAACTGTTTTTT.